This T cell receptor (beta chain) was found in a study of cytomegalovirus exposure and HLA in healthy donors. The study's findings and limits: In a later analysis, V- and J-gene trimming of beta chains associated with a DCLRE1C missense variant, replicated independently.

PCR was performed using 60 Vbeta and 13 Jbeta primers. The protocol was immunoSEQ multiplex PCR, while the TCRdb copy is restricted to in-frame clones and leaves out a portion. Of 90,000 to 100,000 clones in the sample, around 68% are singletons; the top ten hold under 2.5%. Germline lookup yields CDR1 MGHRA and CDR2 YSYEKL. CDR3 size: 18 residues. The ends lost 4 bases at V and 0 bases at J; junction bases unmatched: 14. The donors comprised healthy bone marrow donors. Unrecorded immune exposure was likely among donors, who were nominally healthy when sampled. A remark on this clone: Its antigen is unknown.

Specimen: PBMCs. The gene calls are TRBV4-1 and TRBJ2-7, with 8 bases identical to TRBD1. The source of this sequence is a man aged 45 to 65 in good health and CMV-seronegative. The CDR3 protein is CASSPGGSGQGPSYEQYF. The CDR3 bases are TGCGCCAGCAGCCCCGGAGGTAGTGGACAGGGTCCCTCCTACGAGCAGTACTTC.